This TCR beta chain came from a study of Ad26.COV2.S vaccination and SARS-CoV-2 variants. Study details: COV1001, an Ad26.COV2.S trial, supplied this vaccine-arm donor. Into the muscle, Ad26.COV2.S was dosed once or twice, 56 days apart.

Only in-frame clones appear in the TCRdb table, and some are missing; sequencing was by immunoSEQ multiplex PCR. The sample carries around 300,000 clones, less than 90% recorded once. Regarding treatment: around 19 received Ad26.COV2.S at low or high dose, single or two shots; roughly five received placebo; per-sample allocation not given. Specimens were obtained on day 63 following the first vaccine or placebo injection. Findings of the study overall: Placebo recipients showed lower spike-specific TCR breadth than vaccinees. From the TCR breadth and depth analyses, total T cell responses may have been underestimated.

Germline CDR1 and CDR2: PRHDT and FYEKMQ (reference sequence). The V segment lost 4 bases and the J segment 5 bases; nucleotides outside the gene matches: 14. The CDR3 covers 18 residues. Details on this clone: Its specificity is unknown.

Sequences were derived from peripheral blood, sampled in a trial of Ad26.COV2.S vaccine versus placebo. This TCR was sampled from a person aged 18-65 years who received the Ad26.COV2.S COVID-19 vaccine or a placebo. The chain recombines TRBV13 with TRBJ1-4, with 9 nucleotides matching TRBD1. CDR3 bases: TGTGCCAGCAGCTCAACCGACAGGACAGGGGACCACAATGAAAAACTGTTTTTT. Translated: CASSSTDRTGDHNEKLFF.